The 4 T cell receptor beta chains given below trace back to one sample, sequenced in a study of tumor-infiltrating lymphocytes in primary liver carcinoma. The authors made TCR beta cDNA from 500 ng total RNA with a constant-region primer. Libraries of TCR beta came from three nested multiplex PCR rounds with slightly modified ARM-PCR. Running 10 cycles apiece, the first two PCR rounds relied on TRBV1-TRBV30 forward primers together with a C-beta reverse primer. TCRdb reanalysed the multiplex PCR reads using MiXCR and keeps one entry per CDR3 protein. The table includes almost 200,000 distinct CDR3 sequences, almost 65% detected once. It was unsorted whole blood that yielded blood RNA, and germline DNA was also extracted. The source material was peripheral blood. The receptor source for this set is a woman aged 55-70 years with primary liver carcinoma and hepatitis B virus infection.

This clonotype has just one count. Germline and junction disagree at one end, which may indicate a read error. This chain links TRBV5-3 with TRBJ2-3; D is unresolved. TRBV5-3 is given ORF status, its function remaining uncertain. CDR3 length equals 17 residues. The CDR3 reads CARSLDTEEILTDTQYF. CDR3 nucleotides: TGTGCCAGGAGCTTGGATACCGAAGAAATTCTTACAGATACACAGTATTTT.

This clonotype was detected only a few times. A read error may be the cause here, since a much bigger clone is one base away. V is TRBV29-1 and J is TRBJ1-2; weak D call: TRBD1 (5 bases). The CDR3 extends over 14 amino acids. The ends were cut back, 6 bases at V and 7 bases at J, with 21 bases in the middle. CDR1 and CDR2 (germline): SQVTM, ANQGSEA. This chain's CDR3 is CSVPLVGTGPGYTF. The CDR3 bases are TGCAGCGTGCCCCTGGTAGGGACCGGCCCTGGCTACACCTTC.

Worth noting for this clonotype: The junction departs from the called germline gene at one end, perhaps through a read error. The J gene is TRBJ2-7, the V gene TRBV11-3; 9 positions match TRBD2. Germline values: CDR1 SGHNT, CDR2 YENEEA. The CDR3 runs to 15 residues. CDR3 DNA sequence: TGTGCCAACAGCTTAGGAGCTAGCGGGAACCACGAGCACTACTTC. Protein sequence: CANSLGASGNHEHYF.

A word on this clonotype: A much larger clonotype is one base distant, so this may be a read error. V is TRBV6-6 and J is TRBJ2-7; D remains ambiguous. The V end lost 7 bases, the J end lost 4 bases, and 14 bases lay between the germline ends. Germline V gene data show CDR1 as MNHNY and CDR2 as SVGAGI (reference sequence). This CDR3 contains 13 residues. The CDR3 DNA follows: TGTGCCAGCACTTTCCCGCCGCTGTACGAGCAGTACTTC. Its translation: CASTFPPLYEQYF.